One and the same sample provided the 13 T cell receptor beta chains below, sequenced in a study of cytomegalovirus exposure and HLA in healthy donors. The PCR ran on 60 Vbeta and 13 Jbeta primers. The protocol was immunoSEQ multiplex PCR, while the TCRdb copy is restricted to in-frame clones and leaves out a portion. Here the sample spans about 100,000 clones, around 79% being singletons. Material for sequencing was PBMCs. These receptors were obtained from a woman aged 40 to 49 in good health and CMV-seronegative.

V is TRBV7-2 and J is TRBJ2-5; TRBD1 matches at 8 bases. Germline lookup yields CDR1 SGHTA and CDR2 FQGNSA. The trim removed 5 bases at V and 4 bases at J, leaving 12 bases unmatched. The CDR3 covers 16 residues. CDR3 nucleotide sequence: TGTGCCAGCAGCCCCCGGACAGGGAAGTTGGGAGAGACCCAGTACTTC. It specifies CASSPRTGKLGETQYF. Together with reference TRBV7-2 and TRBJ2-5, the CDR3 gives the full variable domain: GAGVSQSPSNKVTEKGKDVELRCDPISGHTALYWYRQSLGQGLEFLIYFQGNSAPDKSGLPSDRFSAERTGGSVSTLTIQRTQQEDSAVYLCASSPRTGKLGETQYFGPGTRLLVL.

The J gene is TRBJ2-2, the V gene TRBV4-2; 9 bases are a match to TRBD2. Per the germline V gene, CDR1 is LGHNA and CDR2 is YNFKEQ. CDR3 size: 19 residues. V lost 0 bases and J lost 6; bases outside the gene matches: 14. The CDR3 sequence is CASSQEGVAGGPLAGELFF. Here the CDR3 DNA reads TGTGCCAGCAGCCAAGAGGGGGTCGCGGGGGGGCCTCTAGCCGGGGAGCTGTTTTTT.

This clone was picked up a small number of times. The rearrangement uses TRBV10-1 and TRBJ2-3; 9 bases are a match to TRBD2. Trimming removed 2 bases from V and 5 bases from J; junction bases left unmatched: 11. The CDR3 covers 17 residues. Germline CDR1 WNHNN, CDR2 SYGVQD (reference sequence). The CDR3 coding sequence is TGCGCCAGCAGTGAGGCCCTGGCTAGCGGGGAGCTAGATACGCAGTATTTT. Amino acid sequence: CASSEALASGELDTQYF.

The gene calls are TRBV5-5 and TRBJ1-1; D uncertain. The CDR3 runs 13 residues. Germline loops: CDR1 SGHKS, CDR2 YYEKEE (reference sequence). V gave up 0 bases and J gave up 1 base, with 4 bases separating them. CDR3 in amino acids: CASSLDRNTEAFF. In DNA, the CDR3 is TGTGCCAGCAGCTTGGACAGGAACACTGAAGCTTTCTTT.

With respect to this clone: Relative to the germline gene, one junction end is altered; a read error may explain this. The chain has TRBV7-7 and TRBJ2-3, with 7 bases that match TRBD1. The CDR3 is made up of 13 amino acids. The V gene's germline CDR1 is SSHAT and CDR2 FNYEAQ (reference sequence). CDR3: CASSLDRADTQYF. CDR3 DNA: TGTGCTAGCAGCCTCGACAGGGCAGATACGCAGTATTTT.

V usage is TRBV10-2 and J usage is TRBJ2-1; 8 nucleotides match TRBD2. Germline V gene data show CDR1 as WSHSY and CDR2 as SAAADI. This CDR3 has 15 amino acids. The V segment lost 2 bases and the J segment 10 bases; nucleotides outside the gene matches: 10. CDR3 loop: CASSEHPGLEGEQFF. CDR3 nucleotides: TGCGCCAGCAGTGAGCACCCGGGACTAGAGGGGGAGCAGTTCTTC.

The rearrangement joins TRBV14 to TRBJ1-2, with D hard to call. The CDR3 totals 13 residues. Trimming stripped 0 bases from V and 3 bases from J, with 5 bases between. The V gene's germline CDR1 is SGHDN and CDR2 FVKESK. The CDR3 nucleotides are TGTGCCAGCAGCCAAGAACCAGACTATGGCTACACCTTC. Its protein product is CASSQEPDYGYTF.

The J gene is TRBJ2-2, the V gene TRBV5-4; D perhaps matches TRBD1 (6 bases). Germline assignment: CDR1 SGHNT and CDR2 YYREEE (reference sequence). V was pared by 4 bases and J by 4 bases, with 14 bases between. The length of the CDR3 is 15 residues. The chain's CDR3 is CASSLQGMGTGELFF. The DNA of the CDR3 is TGTGCCAGCAGCCTACAGGGTATGGGCACCGGGGAGCTGTTTTTT. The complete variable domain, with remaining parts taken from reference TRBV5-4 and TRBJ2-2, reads ETGVTQSPTHLIKTRGQQVTLRCSSQSGHNTVSWYQQALGQGPQFIFQYYREEENGRGNFPPRFSGLQFPNYSSELNVNALELDDSALYLCASSLQGMGTGELFFGEGSRLTVL.

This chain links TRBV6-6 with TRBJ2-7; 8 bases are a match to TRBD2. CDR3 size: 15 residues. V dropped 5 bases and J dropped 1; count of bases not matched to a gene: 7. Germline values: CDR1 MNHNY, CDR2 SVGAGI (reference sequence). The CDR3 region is CASSLPGLASYEQYF. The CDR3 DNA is TGTGCCAGCAGTCTCCCAGGACTAGCTTCCTACGAGCAGTACTTC.

The CDR3 protein is CASSDGTSGDTQYF. CDR3 bases: TGTGCCAGCAGCGACGGGACTAGCGGAGATACGCAGTATTTT. This chain uses TRBV7-9 with TRBJ2-3; 11 positions agree with TRBD2. The CDR3 extends over 14 amino acids. The germline V gene encodes CDR1 SEHNR and CDR2 FQNEAQ (reference sequence). V trimming: 5 bases; J trimming: 5 bases; junction bases outside the gene matches: 3.

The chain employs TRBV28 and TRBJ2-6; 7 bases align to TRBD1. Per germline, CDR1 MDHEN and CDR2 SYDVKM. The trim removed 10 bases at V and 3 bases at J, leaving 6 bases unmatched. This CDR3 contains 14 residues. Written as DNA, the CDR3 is TGTGCCACCGAGACAGGGCATGGGGCCAACGTCCTGACTTTC. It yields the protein CATETGHGANVLTF.

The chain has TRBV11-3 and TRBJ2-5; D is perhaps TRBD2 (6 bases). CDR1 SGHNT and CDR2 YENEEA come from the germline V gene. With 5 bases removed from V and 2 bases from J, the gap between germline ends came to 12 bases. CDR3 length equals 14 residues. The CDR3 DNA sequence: TGTGCCAGCAGCCTGGGGACTGGACAAGAGACCCAGTACTTC. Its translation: CASSLGTGQETQYF.

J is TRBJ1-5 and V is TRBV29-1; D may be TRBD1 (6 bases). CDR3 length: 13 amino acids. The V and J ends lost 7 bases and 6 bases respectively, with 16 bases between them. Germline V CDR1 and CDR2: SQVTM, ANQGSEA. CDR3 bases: TGCAGCGGACAGGCCGGCCCGGGTCAGCCCCAGCATTTT. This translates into CSGQAGPGQPQHF.